This entry features one T cell receptor beta chain sequence. Peripheral venous blood was drawn in approximately 5.9-milliliter volumes, with a draw taken at each of two separate time points. The V and J ends lost 3 bases and 9 bases respectively, with 20 bases between them. The V gene's germline CDR1 is MDHEN and CDR2 SYDVKM. This CDR3 region has 15 residues. Multiplex PCR in two rounds served to amplify TCR beta CDR3 from genomic DNA. With primers specific to each TRBV and TRBJ gene, the first-round PCR was performed. Universal primers were what the second PCR round used. TCRdb itself ran the multiplex PCR reads through MiXCR, one entry per CDR3 protein. The sample carries around 30,000 distinct CDR3 sequences, 32% recorded once. This sample was included in a study of prognosis after radiotherapy for stage I lung cancer. Across the whole study: Approximately 14 of the patients presented with newly diagnosed primary stage I lung tumors; roughly 5 had oligometastatic NSCLC following surgical resection of the primary tumor.

Specimen: PBMCs, collected before or after stereotactic body radiation therapy (not recorded which). This receptor was identified in a donor aged 50 or older with non-small cell lung cancer. The chain carries TRBV28 and TRBJ1-1; D is possibly TRBD1 (5 bases). The chain's CDR3 is CASSLNPGRITKAFF. The CDR3 nucleotides are TGTGCCAGCAGTTTGAACCCAGGGAGAATTACTAAAGCTTTCTTT. The complete variable domain, with remaining parts taken from reference TRBV28 and TRBJ1-1, reads DVKVTQSSRYLVKRTGEKVFLECVQDMDHENMFWYRQDPGLGLRLIYFSYDVKMKEKGDIPEGYSVSREKKERFSLILESASTNQTSMYLCASSLNPGRITKAFFGQGTRLTVV.